This T cell receptor (beta chain) was sequenced during a study of blood T cell repertoires in COVID-19. Study-wide context: The analysed material was cDNA or gDNA that came from T cells, B-cell-depleted T cells, or PBMCs.

Germline CDR1 reads SGHVS; CDR2 reads FNYEAQ. CDR3 length equals 13 residues. V dropped 1 base and J dropped 5 bases, with 7 bases sitting between them. Authors' data handling: By means of reference gene primer amplification, nucleated cell counts were estimated. Produced via immunoSEQ multiplex PCR; TCRdb's table is partial and in-frame only. The V and J calls and clone size were taken over from that table, and D and trimming were inferred from the DNA. The table includes more than 250,000 clones, approximately 88% detected once. The sequencing sample was made of peripheral blood. The genes are TRBV7-6 and TRBJ2-3; no firm D call. This receptor was obtained from a woman in her twenties or thirties with COVID-19, enrolled during active disease. The CDR3 spells CASSLVGGDTQYF. CDR3 bases: TGTGCCAGCAGCTTAGTCGGCGGAGATACGCAGTATTTT.